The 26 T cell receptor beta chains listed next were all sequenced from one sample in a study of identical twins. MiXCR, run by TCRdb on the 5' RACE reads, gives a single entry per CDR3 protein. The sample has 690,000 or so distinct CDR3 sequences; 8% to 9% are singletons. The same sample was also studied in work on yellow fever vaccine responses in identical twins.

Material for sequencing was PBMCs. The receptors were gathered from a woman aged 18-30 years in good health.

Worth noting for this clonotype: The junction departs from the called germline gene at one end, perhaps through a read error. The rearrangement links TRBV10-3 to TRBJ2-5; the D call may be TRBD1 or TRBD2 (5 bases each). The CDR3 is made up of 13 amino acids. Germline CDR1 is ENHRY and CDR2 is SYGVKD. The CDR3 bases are TGTTCCATCAGTGGAGGCAGGGCAGAGACCCAGTACTTC. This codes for CSISGGRAETQYF.

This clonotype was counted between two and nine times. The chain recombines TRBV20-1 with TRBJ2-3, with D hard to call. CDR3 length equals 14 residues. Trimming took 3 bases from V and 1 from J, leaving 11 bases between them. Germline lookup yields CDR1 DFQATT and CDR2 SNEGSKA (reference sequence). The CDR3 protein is CSASPLSRTDTQYF. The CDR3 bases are TGCAGTGCTAGTCCACTAAGCCGCACAGATACGCAGTATTTT.

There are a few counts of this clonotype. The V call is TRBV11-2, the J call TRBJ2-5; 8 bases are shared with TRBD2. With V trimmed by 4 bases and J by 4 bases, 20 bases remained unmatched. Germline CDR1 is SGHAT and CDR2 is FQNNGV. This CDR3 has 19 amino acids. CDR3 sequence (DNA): TGTGCCAGCAGCTCACCCGAAGGCGGCCAGCGGGAGAGAGGAGAGACCCAGTACTTC. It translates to CASSSPEGGQRERGETQYF.

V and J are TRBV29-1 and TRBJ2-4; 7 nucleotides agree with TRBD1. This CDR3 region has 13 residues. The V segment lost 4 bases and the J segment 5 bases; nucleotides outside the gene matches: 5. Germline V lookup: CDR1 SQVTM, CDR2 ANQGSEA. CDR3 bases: TGCAGCGTTGGTAGACAGGGCCAAAACATTCAGTACTTC. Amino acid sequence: CSVGRQGQNIQYF.

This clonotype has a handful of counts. The CDR3 loop is CATSDSLPRAYNEQFF. For the CDR3, the DNA is TGTGCCACCAGTGATTCTCTACCTAGAGCTTACAATGAGCAGTTCTTC. This chain joins TRBV24-1 and TRBJ2-1; D unresolved. The CDR3 runs to 16 residues. The V gene lost 2 bases and the J gene lost 4 bases, with 14 bases spanning the gap. The germline CDR1 and CDR2 sequences are KGHDR and SFDVKD.

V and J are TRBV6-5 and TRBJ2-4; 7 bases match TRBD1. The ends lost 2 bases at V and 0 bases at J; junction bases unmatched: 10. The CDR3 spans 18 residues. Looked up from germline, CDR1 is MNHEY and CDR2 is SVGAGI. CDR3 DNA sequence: TGTGCCAGCAGTTACGGAAAGGGACAGCACTTAGCCAAAAACATTCAGTACTTC. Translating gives CASSYGKGQHLAKNIQYF.

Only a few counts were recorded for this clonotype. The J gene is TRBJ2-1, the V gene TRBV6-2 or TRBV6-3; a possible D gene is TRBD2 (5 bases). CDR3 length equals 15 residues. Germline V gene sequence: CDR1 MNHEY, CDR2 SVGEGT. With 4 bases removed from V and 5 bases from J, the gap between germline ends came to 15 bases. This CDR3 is CASSFGGPPNNEQFF. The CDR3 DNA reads TGTGCCAGCAGTTTTGGAGGACCCCCAAACAATGAGCAGTTCTTC.

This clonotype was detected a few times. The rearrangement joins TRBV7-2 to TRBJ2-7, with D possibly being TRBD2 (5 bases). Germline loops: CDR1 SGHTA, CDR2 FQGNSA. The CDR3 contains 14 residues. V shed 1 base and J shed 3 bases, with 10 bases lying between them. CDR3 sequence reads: CASSLGGSDYEQYF. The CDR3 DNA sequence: TGTGCCAGCAGCTTAGGCGGGTCGGACTACGAGCAGTACTTC.

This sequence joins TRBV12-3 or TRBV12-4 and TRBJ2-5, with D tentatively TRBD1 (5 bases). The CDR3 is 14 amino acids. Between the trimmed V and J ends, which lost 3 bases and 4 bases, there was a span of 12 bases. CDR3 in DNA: TGTGCCAGCAGTTTCTTAGGGGCGATAGAGACCCAGTACTTC. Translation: CASSFLGAIETQYF.

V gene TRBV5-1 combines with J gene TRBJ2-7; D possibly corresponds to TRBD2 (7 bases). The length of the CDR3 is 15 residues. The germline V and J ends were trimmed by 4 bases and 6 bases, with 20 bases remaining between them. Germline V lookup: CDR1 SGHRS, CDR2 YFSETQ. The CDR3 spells CASSPGGGGDLEQYF. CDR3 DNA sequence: TGCGCCAGCAGCCCCGGAGGAGGGGGGGATCTCGAGCAGTACTTC.

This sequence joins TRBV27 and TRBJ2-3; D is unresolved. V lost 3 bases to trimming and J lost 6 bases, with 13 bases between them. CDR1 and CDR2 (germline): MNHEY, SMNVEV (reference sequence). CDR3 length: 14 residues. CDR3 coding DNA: TGTGCCAGCAGTTTGGACCACGTCCCGGATACGCAGTATTTT. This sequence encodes CASSLDHVPDTQYF.

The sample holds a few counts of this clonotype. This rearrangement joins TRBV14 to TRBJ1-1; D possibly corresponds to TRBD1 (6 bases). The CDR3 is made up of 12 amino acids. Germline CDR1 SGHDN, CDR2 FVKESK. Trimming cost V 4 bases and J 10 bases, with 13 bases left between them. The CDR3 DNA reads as TGTGCCAGCAGCCCGGGGGGCAGGGCAGCTTTCTTT. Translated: CASSPGGRAAFF.

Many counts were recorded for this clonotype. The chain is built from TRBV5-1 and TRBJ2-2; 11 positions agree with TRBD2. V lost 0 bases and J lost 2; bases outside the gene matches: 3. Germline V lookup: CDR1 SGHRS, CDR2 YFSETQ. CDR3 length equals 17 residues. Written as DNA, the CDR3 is TGCGCCAGCAGCTTGGTACTAGCGGGAGTTAACACCGGGGAGCTGTTTTTT. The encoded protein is CASSLVLAGVNTGELFF. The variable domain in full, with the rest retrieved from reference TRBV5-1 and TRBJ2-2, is KAGVTQTPRYLIKTRGQQVTLSCSPISGHRSVSWYQQTPGQGLQFLFEYFSETQRNKGNFPGRFSGRQFSNSRSEMNVSTLELGDSALYLCASSLVLAGVNTGELFFGEGSRLTVL.

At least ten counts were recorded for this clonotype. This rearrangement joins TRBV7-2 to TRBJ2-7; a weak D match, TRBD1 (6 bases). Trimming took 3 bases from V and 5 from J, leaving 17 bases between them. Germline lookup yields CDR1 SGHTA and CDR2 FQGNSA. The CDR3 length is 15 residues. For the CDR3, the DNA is TGTGCCAGCAGCTTTATTCTCCCCAGGGGACACGAGCAGTACTTC. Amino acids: CASSFILPRGHEQYF.

The DNA of the CDR3 is TGTGCCAGCAGTTCCCGGACAGCTAACAATGAGCAGTTCTTC. It specifies CASSSRTANNEQFF. The chain has TRBV6-5 and TRBJ2-1, with D maybe TRBD1 (6 bases). The CDR3 loop spans 14 amino acids. The germline gives CDR1 MNHEY, CDR2 SVGAGI. V lost 4 bases and J lost 5, with 12 bases in between.

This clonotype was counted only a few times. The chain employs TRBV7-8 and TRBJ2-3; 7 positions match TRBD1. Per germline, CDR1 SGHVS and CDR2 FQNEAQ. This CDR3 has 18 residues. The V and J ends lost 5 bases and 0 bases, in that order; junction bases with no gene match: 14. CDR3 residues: CASSHEVDRHSSTDTQYF. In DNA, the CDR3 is TGTGCCAGCAGCCACGAGGTGGACAGGCATTCTAGCACAGATACGCAGTATTTT.

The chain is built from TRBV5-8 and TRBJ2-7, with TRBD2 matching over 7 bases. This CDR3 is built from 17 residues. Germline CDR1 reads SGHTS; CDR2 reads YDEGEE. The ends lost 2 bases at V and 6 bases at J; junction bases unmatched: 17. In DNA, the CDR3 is TGTGCCAGCAGCTTAGGGCCCCGAGGCGGCGGGAGAGGCGAGCAGTACTTC. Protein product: CASSLGPRGGGRGEQYF.

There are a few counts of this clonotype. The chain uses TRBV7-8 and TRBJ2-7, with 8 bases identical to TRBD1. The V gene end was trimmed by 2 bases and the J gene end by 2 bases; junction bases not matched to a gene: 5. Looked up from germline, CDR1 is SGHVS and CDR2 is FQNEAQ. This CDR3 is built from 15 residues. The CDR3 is CASSLRGQVTYEQYF. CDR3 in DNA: TGTGCCAGCAGCTTAAGGGGACAGGTCACCTACGAGCAGTACTTC.

As DNA, the CDR3 is TGTGCCTGGAGTCGGGGGCCCAATGAGCAGTTCTTC. This gives the protein CAWSRGPNEQFF. The chain combines TRBV30 with TRBJ2-1, with D perhaps assigned TRBD1 or TRBD2 (6 bases each). Germline CDR1 reads GTSNPN; CDR2 reads SVGIG (reference sequence). The CDR3 extends over 12 amino acids. Trimming took 2 bases from V and 6 from J, leaving 8 bases between them.

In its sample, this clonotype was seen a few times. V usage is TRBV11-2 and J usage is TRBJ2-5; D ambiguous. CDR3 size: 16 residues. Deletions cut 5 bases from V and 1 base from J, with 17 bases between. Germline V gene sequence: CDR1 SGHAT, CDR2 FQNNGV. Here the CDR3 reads CASSIVRGRIQETQYF. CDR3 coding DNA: TGTGCCAGCAGCATAGTGCGCGGAAGGATCCAAGAGACCCAGTACTTC.

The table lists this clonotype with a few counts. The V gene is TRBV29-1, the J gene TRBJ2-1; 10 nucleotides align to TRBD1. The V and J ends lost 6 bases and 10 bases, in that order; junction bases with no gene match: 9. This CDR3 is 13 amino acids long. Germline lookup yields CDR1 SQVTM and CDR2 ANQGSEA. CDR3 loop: CSVVPGQGWEQFF. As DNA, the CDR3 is TGCAGCGTCGTACCGGGACAGGGGTGGGAGCAGTTCTTC.

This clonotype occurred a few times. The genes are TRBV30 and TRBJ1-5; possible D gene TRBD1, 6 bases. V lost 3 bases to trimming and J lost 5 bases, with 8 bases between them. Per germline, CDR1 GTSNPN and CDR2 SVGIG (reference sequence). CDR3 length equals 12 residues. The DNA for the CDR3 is TGTGCCTGGAGCCGACAGGATCAGCCCCAGCATTTT. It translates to CAWSRQDQPQHF.

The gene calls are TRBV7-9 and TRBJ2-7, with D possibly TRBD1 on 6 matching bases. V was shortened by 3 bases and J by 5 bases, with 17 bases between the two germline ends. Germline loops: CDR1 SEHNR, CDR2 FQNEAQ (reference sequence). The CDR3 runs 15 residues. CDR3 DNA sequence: TGTGCCAGCAGCTTCTTCGGGACATGGGGCGACGAGCAGTACTTC. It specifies CASSFFGTWGDEQYF.

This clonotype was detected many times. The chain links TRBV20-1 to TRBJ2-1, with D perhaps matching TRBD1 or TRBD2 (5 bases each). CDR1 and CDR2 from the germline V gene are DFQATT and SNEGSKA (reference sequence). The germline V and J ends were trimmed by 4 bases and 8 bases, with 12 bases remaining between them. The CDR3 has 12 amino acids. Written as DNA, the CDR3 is TGCAGTGCTACGAGGGACGCTTATGAGCAGTTCTTC. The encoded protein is CSATRDAYEQFF.

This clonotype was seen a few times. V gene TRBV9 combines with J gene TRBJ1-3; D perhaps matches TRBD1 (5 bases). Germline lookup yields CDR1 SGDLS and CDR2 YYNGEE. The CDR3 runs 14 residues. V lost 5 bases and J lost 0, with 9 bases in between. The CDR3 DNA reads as TGTGCCAGCAGTGACAGCTTCTCTGGAAACACCATATATTTT. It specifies CASSDSFSGNTIYF.

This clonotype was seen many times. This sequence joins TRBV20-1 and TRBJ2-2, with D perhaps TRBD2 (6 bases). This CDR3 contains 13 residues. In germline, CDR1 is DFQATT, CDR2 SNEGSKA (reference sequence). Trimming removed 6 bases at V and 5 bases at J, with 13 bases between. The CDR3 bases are TGCAGTGCACGGACTGGGGGGACCGGGGAGCTGTTTTTT. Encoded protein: CSARTGGTGELFF.